This T cell receptor beta chain was sequenced for a study of molecular identifiers for immune sequencing clone quantification. TCRdb reprocessed the PCR reads with MiXCR, giving one entry per CDR3 protein. The table shows about 640,000 distinct CDR3 sequences, with 15% to 20% occurring only once. V lost 3 bases and J 7 bases, leaving 6 bases between the germline ends. The CDR3 has 10 residues. From germline, CDR1 is SQVTM and CDR2 ANQGSEA. The source is a human donor in good health. Some libraries in this study had Jurkat cell RNA spiked in. Sequenced sample: naive CD8+ T cells from blood, with Jurkat cell RNA spiked in. The subset is: FACS-sorted CD8+CD4-CCR7+CD45RA+ naive T cells. The chain couples TRBV29-1 to TRBJ1-1; D not resolved. The CDR3 region has the DNA TGCAGCGTTGAGGGATTTGAAGCTTTCTTT. This gives the protein CSVEGFEAFF.